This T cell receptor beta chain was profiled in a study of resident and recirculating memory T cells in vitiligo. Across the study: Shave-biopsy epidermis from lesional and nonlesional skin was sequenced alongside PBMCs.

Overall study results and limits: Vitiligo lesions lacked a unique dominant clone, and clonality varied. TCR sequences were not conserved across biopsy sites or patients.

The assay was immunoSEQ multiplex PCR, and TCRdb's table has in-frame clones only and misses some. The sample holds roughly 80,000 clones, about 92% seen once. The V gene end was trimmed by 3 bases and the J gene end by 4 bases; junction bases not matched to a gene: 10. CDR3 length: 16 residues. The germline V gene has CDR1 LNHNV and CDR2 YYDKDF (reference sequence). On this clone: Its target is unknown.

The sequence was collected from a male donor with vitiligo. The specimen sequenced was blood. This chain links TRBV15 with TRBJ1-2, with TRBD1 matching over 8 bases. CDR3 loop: CATSSLGQGASYGYTF. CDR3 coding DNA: TGTGCCACCAGCAGCCTCGGGCAGGGGGCAAGCTATGGCTACACCTTC.